This T cell receptor beta chain was recovered during a study of shared clonotypes between healthy human individuals. On this clone: The sample contains more than one DNA sequence encoding this CDR3.

Sequencing used immunoSEQ multiplex PCR; TCRdb keeps in-frame clones, though not all of them. This sample carries about 1 million clones, about 74% of them seen once, and the ten largest clones take approximately 1.5%. The CDR3 is 15 amino acids. Germline values: CDR1 MNHEY, CDR2 SVGAGI. V lost 0 bases and J lost 0, with 8 bases in between. Source material: memory CD4+ T cells sorted from blood. Described subset: CD45RA-negative fraction. The sequence derives from a man younger than 35 in good health. The chain uses TRBV6-5 and TRBJ1-1; D remains unclear. CDR3 sequence (DNA): TGTGCCAGCAGTTACTCAGGGTTCATGAACACTGAAGCTTTCTTT. This translates into CASSYSGFMNTEAFF.